These 8 T cell receptor beta chains came from one sample sequenced in a study of siplizumab effects on memory and regulatory T cells. Assay: immunoSEQ multiplex PCR; the TCRdb copy retains only in-frame clones and omits some. This sample has 80,000 to 130,000 clones; around 94% occur once, and the top ten carry over 0.55%. Sequenced sample: Tregs sorted from blood. The receptors originated from a human donor in good health.

This clone was seen once. The chain uses TRBV4-1 and TRBJ2-2; no clear D gene. CDR3 length: 13 residues. Looked up from germline, CDR1 is MGHRA and CDR2 is YSYEKL. Between the trimmed V and J ends, which lost 4 bases and 6 bases, there was a span of 9 bases. DNA for the CDR3: TGCGCCAGCAGCCGACACCCCCCCGGGGAGCTGTTTTTT. Protein sequence: CASSRHPPGELFF.

The chain uses TRBV19 and TRBJ2-4; no clear D gene. V shed 6 bases and J shed 0 bases, with 9 bases lying between them. Per the germline V gene, CDR1 is LNHDA and CDR2 is SQIVND (reference sequence). The CDR3 is made up of 14 amino acids. CDR3 sequence (DNA): TGTGCCAGTAGCGACCGAGTAGCCAAAAACATTCAGTACTTC. Its translation: CASSDRVAKNIQYF.

V gene TRBV28 combines with J gene TRBJ1-1; the D gene is possibly TRBD1 (5 bases). Germline values: CDR1 MDHEN, CDR2 SYDVKM. Trimming removed 6 bases at V and 1 base at J, with 9 bases between. This CDR3 comprises 13 residues. CDR3 in DNA: TGTGCCAGCAGCGAGACAGCGAACACTGAAGCTTTCTTT. This translates into CASSETANTEAFF.

CDR3 protein: CASTGGSGRNEQYF. The CDR3 DNA reads TGTGCCAGCACCGGGGGTAGCGGGAGAAACGAGCAGTACTTC. This chain links TRBV6-6 with TRBJ2-7; 9 bases are shared with TRBD2. The CDR3 spans 14 residues. With V trimmed by 7 bases and J by 5 bases, 9 bases remained unmatched. CDR1 and CDR2 (germline): MNHNY, SVGAGI (reference sequence).

The rearrangement uses TRBV19 and TRBJ2-3; D is ambiguous. V lost 3 bases and J lost 3, with 7 bases in between. The length of the CDR3 is 13 residues. The germline gives CDR1 LNHDA, CDR2 SQIVND (reference sequence). CDR3: CASSIQSTDTQYF. Here the CDR3 DNA reads TGTGCCAGTAGTATTCAGTCGACAGATACGCAGTATTTT.

This clone showed up just once. This chain links TRBV4-1 with TRBJ2-3; 7 bases align to TRBD1. V lost 1 base, J lost 6 bases, and 10 bases stayed unmatched. CDR1 and CDR2 from the germline V gene are MGHRA and YSYEKL. There are 16 residues in the CDR3. For the CDR3, the DNA is TGCGCCAGCAGCCAAGGCAGGGGGTTAGAACGGGATACGCAGTATTTT. Its protein product is CASSQGRGLERDTQYF.

For the CDR3, the DNA is TGTGCCAGCAGCTTGGGCGGTGGCACTGAAGCTTTCTTT. Its translation is CASSLGGGTEAFF. This sequence joins TRBV5-4 and TRBJ1-1; D unresolved. Trimming removed 0 bases from V and 4 bases from J, with 7 bases in between. CDR3 length equals 13 residues. Per the germline V gene, CDR1 is SGHNT and CDR2 is YYREEE (reference sequence).

The chain combines TRBV11-2 with TRBJ2-1; D perhaps matches TRBD2 (5 bases). Germline CDR1 is SGHAT and CDR2 is FQNNGV. The CDR3 spans 15 residues. Trimming removed 5 bases at V and 9 bases at J, with 20 bases between. The chain's CDR3 is CASSMGIRVGSEQFF. For the CDR3, the DNA is TGTGCCAGCAGCATGGGGATCCGGGTGGGGAGTGAGCAGTTCTTC. The whole variable domain, remainder taken from reference TRBV11-2 and TRBJ2-1, is EAGVAQSPRYKIIEKRQSVAFWCNPISGHATLYWYQQILGQGPKLLIQFQNNGVVDDSQLPKDRFSAERLKGVDSTLKIQPAKLEDSAVYLCASSMGIRVGSEQFFGPGTRLTVL.